This T cell receptor beta chain was identified during a study of shared clonotypes between healthy human individuals. Findings and limits, study-wide: Generation probability values for non-shared clonotypes were lower than those for clonotypes shared by all four donors. The study generally estimated greater richness for naive than memory subsets.

Of note for this clone: The antigen remains unidentified.

V was trimmed by 6 bases and J by 3 bases, leaving 21 bases between them. The CDR3 totals 17 residues. CDR1 is MDHEN, CDR2 SYDVKM, per germline. The assay was run at deep level. Clones were sequenced by immunoSEQ multiplex PCR, and TCRdb holds only the in-frame ones, with some missing. The data contain some 2.1 million clones, roughly 94% of them seen just once; the ten biggest clones take up more than 0.1%. Sequencing input: naive CD4+ T cells sorted from blood. The subset: CD45RA+ positively selected. The chain has TRBV28 and TRBJ1-5; D remains unclear. The source of this sequence is a man aged 18 to 29 in good health. The CDR3 DNA is TGTGCCAGCAGCATTAGTGGGAGGTCAATAAACAATCAGCCCCAGCATTTT. Translated, it gives CASSISGRSINNQPQHF.